This TCR beta chain is drawn from a study of blood T cell repertoires in COVID-19. Profiled with immunoSEQ multiplex PCR; TCRdb holds only in-frame clones, not every one. The sample has some 300,000 clones, 90% to 95% seen once. This clone turned up a few times. The CDR3 is made up of 16 amino acids. The junction had 4 bases not matched to a gene; V was cut back by 4 bases and J by 2 bases. Germline-derived CDR1 and CDR2 are MNHEY and SMNVEV (reference sequence). This chain links TRBV27 with TRBJ2-3, with TRBD2 matching over 12 bases. This TCR derives from a young woman who had been exposed to COVID-19. Sequenced: PBMCs or T cells enriched from blood (not recorded which). This CDR3 is CASSSGLAGYTDTQYF. CDR3 sequence (DNA): TGTGCCAGCAGTTCCGGACTAGCGGGATACACAGATACGCAGTATTTT.